Included here is one TCR beta chain sequence, with context. The data originate from a study of blood T cell repertoires in COVID-19. Study details: The samples span acute and convalescent COVID-19 from the United States, Italy and Spain. PBMCs, B-cell-depleted T cells, or T cells provided the cDNA or gDNA that made up the material.

The CDR3 covers 14 residues. Germline V gene data show CDR1 as MNHEY and CDR2 as SVGEGT. The V gene lost 2 bases and the J gene lost 6 bases, with 14 bases spanning the gap. In the authors' workflow: Reference gene primer amplification gave estimated nucleated cell counts. TCRdb's copy holds only in-frame clones and misses some; the assay was immunoSEQ multiplex PCR. V and J calls plus clone size are reproduced from that table; the DNA served to infer D and trimming. The sample lists 310,000 or so clones, roughly 90% occurring once. The chain carries TRBV6-2 or TRBV6-3 and TRBJ2-7; maybe TRBD2 (7 bases). The sequence was collected from a man in his late teens or twenties who had recovered from COVID-19. Specimen: peripheral blood. The CDR3 bases are TGTGCCAGCAGTTACCGGGGGGCGACGCGCGAGCAGTACTTC. This encodes CASSYRGATREQYF.